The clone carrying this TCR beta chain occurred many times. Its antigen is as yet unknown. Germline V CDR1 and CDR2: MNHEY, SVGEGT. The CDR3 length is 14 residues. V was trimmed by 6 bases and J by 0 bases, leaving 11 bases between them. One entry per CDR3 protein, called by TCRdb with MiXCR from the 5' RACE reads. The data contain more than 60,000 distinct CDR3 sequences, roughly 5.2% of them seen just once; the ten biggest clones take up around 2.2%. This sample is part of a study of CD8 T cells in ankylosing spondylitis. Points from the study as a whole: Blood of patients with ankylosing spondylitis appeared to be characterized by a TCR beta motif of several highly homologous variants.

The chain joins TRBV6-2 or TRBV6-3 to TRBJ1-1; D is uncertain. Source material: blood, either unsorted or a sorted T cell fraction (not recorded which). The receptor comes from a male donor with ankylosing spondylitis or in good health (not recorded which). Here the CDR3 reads CASSTWGVNTEAFF. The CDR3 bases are TGTGCCAGCAGCACGTGGGGTGTGAACACTGAAGCTTTCTTT.